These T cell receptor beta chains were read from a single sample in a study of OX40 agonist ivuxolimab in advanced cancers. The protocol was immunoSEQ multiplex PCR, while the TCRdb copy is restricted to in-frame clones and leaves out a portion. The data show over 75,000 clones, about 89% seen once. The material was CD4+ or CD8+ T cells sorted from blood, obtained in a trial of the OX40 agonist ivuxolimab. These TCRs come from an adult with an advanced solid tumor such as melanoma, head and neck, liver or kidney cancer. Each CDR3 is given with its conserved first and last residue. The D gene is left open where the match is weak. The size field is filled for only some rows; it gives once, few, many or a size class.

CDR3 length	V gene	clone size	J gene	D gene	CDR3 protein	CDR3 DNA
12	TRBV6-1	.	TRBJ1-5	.	CASQKGYQPQHF	TGTGCCAGCCAAAAGGGGTATCAGCCCCAGCATTTT
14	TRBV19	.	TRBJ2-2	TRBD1	CASRQGANTGELFF	TGTGCCAGTAGACAGGGGGCGAACACCGGGGAGCTGTTTTTT
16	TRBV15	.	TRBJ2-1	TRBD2	CATSREAGGVYNEQFF	TGTGCCACCAGCAGAGAAGCGGGAGGGGTGTACAATGAGCAGTTCTTC
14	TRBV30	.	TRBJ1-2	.	CAWSVPGTHYGYTF	TGTGCCTGGAGTGTCCCAGGAACGCACTATGGCTACACCTTC
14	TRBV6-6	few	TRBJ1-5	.	CASTPLGEYQPQHF	TGTGCCAGCACCCCGCTGGGGGAATATCAGCCCCAGCATTTT
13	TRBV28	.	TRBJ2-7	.	CASRKTGIYEQYF	TGTGCCAGCAGGAAGACGGGCATCTACGAGCAGTACTTC
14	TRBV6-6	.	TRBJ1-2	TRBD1	CASSSTGGVGGYTF	TGTGCCAGCAGTTCGACAGGGGGAGTAGGAGGCTACACCTTC
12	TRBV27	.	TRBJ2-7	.	CASREGAYEQYF	TGTGCCAGCAGGGAAGGGGCCTACGAGCAGTACTTC
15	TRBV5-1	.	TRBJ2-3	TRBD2	CASSSLAGETDTQYF	TGCGCCAGCAGCTCCTTAGCGGGAGAGACAGATACGCAGTATTTT
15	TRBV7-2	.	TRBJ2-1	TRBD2	CASSLDGGGFNEQFF	TGTGCCAGCAGCTTAGATGGGGGAGGGTTCAATGAGCAGTTCTTC
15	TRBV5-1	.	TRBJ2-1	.	CASSLERGSYNEQFF	TGCGCCAGCAGCTTGGAGCGAGGCTCCTACAATGAGCAGTTCTTC
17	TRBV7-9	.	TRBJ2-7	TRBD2	CASSLAAGLAESYEQYF	TGTGCCAGCAGCTTAGCCGCGGGACTAGCGGAGTCCTACGAGCAGTACTTC
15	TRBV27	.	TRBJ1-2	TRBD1	CASSSPGGYNYGYTF	TGTGCCAGCAGTTCCCCAGGGGGCTATAACTATGGCTACACCTTC
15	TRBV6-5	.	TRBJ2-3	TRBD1	CASRGQGSGTDTQYF	TGTGCCAGCAGAGGACAGGGGTCAGGGACAGATACGCAGTATTTT
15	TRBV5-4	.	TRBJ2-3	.	CASSFRGRATDTQYF	TGTGCCAGCAGCTTTAGGGGGAGGGCTACAGATACGCAGTATTTT
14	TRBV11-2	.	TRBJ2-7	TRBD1	CASSWDRGLGEQYF	TGTGCCAGCAGCTGGGACAGGGGGCTGGGCGAGCAGTACTTC
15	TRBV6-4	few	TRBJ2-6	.	CASSEAVSGANVLTF	TGTGCCAGCAGTGAGGCGGTCTCTGGGGCCAACGTCCTGACTTTC
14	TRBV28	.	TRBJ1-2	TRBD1	CASSLPGGRYGYTF	TGTGCCAGCAGTTTACCAGGGGGCAGGTATGGCTACACCTTC
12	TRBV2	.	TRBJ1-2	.	CASSVGGAGYTF	TGTGCCAGCAGTGTCGGGGGGGCAGGCTACACCTTC
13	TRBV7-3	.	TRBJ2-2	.	CASSDKDTGELFF	TGTGCCAGCAGCGACAAGGACACCGGGGAGCTGTTTTTT
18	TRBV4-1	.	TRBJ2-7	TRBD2	CASSHGTSGSLSSYEQYF	TGCGCCAGCAGCCACGGGACTAGCGGGAGTCTTAGCTCCTACGAGCAGTACTTC
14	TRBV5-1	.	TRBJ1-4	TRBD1	CASSTGQADEKLFF	TGCGCCAGCAGCACAGGACAGGCAGATGAAAAACTGTTTTTT
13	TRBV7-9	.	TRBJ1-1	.	CASRTTGNTEAFF	TGTGCCAGCAGAACGACAGGGAACACTGAAGCTTTCTTT
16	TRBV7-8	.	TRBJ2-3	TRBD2	CASSPADSGLTDTQYF	TGTGCCAGCAGCCCTGCTGATAGCGGGTTAACAGATACGCAGTATTTT
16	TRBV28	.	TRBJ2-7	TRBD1	CASSLRDRGNIYEQYF	TGTGCCAGCAGTCTCCGGGACAGGGGAAACATCTACGAGCAGTACTTC
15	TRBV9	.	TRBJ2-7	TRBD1	CASSPRGQSSYEQYF	TGTGCCAGCAGCCCTAGGGGGCAAAGCTCCTACGAGCAGTACTTC
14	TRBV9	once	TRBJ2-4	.	CASSVGGAKNIQYF	TGTGCCAGCAGCGTAGGGGGGGCCAAAAACATTCAGTACTTC
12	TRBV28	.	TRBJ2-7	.	CASSLKGTRLDF	TGTGCCAGCAGTTTAAAAGGGACCAGACTGGACTTC
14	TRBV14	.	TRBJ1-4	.	CASSQDLSGEKLFF	TGTGCCAGCAGCCAAGATCTATCAGGGGAAAAACTGTTTTTT
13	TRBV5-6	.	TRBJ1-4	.	CASSISGTEKLFF	TGTGCCAGCAGCATATCCGGGACTGAAAAACTGTTTTTT
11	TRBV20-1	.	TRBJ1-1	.	CSAKGHTEAFF	TGCAGTGCCAAAGGACACACTGAAGCTTTCTTT
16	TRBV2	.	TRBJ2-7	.	CASSEARSSNSYEQYF	TGTGCCAGCAGTGAAGCTAGGAGTTCCAACTCCTACGAGCAGTACTTC
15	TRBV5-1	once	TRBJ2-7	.	CASSLIPGGTYEQYF	TGCGCCAGCAGCTTGATACCAGGGGGGACCTACGAGCAGTACTTC
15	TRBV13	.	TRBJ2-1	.	CASSLGGRVDNEQFF	TGTGCCAGCAGCTTAGGGGGCAGGGTTGACAATGAGCAGTTCTTC
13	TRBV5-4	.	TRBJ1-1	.	CASSLAENTEAFF	TGTGCCAGCAGCTTGGCAGAGAACACTGAAGCTTTCTTT
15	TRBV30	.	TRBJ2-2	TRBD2	CAWKNWTSNTGELFF	TGTGCCTGGAAGAATTGGACTAGTAACACCGGGGAGCTGTTTTTT
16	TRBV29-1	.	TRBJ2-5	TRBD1	CSVEKGTGSIQETQYF	TGCAGCGTGGAAAAAGGGACAGGCAGTATCCAAGAGACCCAGTACTTC
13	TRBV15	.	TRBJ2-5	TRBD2	CATSRAGGETQYF	TGTGCCACCAGCAGGGCGGGAGGGGAGACCCAGTACTTC
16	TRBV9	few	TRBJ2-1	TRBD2	CASTPTTSGAYNEQFF	TGTGCCAGCACCCCCACGACTAGCGGGGCCTACAATGAGCAGTTCTTC
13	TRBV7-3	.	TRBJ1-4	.	CASPGCANEKLFF	TGTGCCAGCCCGGGGTGCGCTAATGAAAAACTGTTTTTT
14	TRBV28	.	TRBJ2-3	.	CASSLQSLTDTQYF	TGTGCCAGCAGTCTCCAGTCCCTCACAGATACGCAGTATTTT
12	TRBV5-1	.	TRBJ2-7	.	CASSTDLREQYF	TGCGCCAGCAGCACGGATCTGAGGGAGCAGTACTTC
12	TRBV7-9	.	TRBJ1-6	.	CASSSEIPPLHF	TGTGCCAGCAGCTCAGAGATCCCACCCCTCCACTTT
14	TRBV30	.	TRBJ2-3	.	CAWSPGWVADTQYF	TGTGCCTGGAGCCCGGGATGGGTCGCAGATACGCAGTATTTT
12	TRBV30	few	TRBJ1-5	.	CAWSVPYQPQHF	TGTGCCTGGAGTGTACCGTATCAACCCCAGCATTTT
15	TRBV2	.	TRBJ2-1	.	CASNTRLATYNEQFF	TGTGCCAGCAACACAAGGCTAGCGACCTACAATGAGCAGTTCTTC
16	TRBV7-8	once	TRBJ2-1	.	CASSSRAVQLYNEQFF	TGTGCCAGCAGCTCGCGAGCGGTTCAACTTTACAATGAGCAGTTCTTC
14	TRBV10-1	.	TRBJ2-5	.	CASSEFQNVETQYF	TGCGCCAGCAGTGAGTTTCAAAACGTAGAGACCCAGTACTTC
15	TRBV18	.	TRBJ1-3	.	CASSPRTDSGNTIYF	TGTGCCAGCTCACCACGAACGGACTCTGGAAACACCATATATTTT
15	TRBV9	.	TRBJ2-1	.	CASSVAAGDYNEQFF	TGTGCCAGCAGCGTAGCAGCCGGGGACTACAATGAGCAGTTCTTC
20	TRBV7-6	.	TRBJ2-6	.	CASSLEPRGAFFSGANVLTF	TGTGCCAGCAGCTTAGAGCCTCGGGGGGCCTTTTTCTCTGGGGCCAACGTCCTGACTTTC
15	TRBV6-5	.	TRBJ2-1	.	CASSYSGSSYNEQFF	TGTGCCAGCAGTTACTCCGGTAGCTCCTACAATGAGCAGTTCTTC
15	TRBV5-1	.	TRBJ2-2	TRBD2	CASSPSGSNTGELFF	TGCGCCAGCAGCCCTAGCGGATCGAACACCGGGGAGCTGTTTTTT
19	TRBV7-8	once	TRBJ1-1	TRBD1	CASSPSLAGGVGYGTEAFF	TGTGCCAGCAGCCCCTCTCTAGCAGGGGGCGTAGGGTACGGGACTGAAGCTTTCTTT
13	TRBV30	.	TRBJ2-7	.	CAWAAKGTNEQYF	TGTGCCTGGGCGGCAAAAGGAACAAACGAGCAGTACTTC
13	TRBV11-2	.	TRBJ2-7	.	CASSFSQSYEQYF	TGTGCCAGCAGCTTCTCACAATCCTACGAGCAGTACTTC